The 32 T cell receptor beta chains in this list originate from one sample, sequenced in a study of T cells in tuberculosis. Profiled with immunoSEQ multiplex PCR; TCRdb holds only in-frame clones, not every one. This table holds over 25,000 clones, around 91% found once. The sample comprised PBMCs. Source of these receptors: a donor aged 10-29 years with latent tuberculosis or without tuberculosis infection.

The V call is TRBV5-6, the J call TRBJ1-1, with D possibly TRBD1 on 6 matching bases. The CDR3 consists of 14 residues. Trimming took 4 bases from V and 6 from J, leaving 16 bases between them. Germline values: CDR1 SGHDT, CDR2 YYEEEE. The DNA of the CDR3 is TGTGCCAGCAGCATAGGACAGCAGTTCTCTGAAGCTTTCTTT. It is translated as CASSIGQQFSEAFF.

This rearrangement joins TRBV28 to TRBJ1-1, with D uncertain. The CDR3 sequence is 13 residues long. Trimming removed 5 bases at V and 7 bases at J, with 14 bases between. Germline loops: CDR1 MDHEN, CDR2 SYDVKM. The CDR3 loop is CASSGKGSGEAFF. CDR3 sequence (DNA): TGTGCCAGCAGTGGCAAAGGGAGTGGTGAAGCTTTCTTT. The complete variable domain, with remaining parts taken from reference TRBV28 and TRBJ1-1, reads DVKVTQSSRYLVKRTGEKVFLECVQDMDHENMFWYRQDPGLGLRLIYFSYDVKMKEKGDIPEGYSVSREKKERFSLILESASTNQTSMYLCASSGKGSGEAFFGQGTRLTVV.

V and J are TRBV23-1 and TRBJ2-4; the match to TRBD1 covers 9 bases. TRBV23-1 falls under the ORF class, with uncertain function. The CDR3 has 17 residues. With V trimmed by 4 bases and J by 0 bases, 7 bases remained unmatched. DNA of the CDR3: TGCGCCAGCAGTCTAAGGGACAGGGCACTAGCCAAAAACATTCAGTACTTC. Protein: CASSLRDRALAKNIQYF.

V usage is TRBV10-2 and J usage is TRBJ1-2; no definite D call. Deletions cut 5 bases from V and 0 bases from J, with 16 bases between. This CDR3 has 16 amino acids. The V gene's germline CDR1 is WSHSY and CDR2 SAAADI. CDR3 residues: CASSPPKQAPNYGYTF. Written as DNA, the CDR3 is TGCGCCAGCAGTCCCCCCAAGCAGGCCCCTAACTATGGCTACACCTTC.

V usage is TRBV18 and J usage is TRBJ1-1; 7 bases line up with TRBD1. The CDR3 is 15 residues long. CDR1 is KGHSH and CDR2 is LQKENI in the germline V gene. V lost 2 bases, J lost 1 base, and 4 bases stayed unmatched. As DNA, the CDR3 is TGTGCCAGCTCACCAATTACAGGGGCGAACACTGAAGCTTTCTTT. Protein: CASSPITGANTEAFF.

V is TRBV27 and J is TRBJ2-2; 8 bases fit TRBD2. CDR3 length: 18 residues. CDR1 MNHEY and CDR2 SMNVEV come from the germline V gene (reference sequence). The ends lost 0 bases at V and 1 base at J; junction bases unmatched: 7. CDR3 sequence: CASSLSVAGGRNTGELFF. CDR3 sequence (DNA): TGTGCCAGCAGTTTATCAGTGGCGGGGGGCCGGAACACCGGGGAGCTGTTTTTT.

In nucleotides, the CDR3 is TGTGCCAGCAGCCAAGTGGGCCGGAGGGAAGGAGAGACCCAGTACTTC. Translated, it gives CASSQVGRREGETQYF. The rearrangement uses TRBV4-2 and TRBJ2-5; a possible D gene is TRBD2 (6 bases). Looked up from germline, CDR1 is LGHNA and CDR2 is YNFKEQ. V gave up 1 base and J gave up 4 bases, with 16 bases separating them. The CDR3 runs to 16 residues.

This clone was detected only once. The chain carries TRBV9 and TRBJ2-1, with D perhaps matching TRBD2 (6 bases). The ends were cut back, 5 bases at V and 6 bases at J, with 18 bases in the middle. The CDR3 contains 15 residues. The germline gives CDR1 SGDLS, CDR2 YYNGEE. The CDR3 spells CASRASLAGPNEQFF. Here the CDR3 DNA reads TGTGCCAGCAGGGCCTCACTAGCTGGACCCAATGAGCAGTTCTTC.

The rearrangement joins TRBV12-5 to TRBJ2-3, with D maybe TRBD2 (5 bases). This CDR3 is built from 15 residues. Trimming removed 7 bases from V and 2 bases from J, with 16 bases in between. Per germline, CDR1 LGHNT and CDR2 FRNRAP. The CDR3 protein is CASASNGVSTDTQYF. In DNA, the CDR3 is TGTGCTAGTGCCTCGAACGGGGTGTCCACAGATACGCAGTATTTT.

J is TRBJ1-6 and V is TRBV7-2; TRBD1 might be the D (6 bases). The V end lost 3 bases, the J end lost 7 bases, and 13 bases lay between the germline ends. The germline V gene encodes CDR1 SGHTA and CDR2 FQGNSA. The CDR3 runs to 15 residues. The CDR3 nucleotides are TGTGCCAGCAGCTTTGAAACAGGGCAAAATTCACCCCTCCACTTT. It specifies CASSFETGQNSPLHF.

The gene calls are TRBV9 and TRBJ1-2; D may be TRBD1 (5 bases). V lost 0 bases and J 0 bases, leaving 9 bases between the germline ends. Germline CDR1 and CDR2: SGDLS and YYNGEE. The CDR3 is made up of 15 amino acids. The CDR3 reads CASSVGQHPNYGYTF. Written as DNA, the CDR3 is TGTGCCAGCAGCGTAGGACAGCATCCTAACTATGGCTACACCTTC.

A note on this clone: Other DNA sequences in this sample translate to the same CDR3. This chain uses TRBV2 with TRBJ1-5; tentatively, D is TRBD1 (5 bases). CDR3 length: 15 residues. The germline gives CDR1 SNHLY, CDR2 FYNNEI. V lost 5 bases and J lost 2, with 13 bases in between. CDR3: CASSLRGLGNQPQHF. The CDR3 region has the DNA TGTGCCAGCAGTTTAAGGGGACTTGGCAATCAGCCCCAGCATTTT.

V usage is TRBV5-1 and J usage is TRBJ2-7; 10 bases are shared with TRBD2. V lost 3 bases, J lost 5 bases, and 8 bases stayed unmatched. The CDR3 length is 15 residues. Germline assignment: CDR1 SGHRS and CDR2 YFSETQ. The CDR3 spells CASSSLGLAGDEQYF. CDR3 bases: TGCGCCAGCAGCTCCCTTGGGCTAGCGGGGGACGAGCAGTACTTC.

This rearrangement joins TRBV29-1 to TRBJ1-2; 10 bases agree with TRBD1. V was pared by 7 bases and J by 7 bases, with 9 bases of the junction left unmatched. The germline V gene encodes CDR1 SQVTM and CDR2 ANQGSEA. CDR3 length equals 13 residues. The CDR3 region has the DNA TGCAGCGGCCGGGACAGGGGATTTCGTGGCTACACCTTC. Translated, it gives CSGRDRGFRGYTF.

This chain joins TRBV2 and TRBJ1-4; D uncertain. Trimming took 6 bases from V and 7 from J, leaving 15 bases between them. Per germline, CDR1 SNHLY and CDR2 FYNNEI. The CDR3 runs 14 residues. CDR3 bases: TGTGCCAGCAGAGAGGCCTGGAGCAGTGAAAAACTGTTTTTT. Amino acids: CASREAWSSEKLFF. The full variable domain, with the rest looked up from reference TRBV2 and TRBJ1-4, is EPEVTQTPSHQVTQMGQEVILRCVPISNHLYFYWYRQILGQKVEFLVSFYNNEISEKSEIFDDQFSVERPDGSNFTLKIRSTKLEDSAMYFCASREAWSSEKLFFGSGTQLSVL.

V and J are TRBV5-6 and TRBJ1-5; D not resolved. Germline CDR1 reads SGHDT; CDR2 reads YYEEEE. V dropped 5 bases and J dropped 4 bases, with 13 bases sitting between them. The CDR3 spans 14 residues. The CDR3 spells CASRAGVHNQPQHF. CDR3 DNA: TGTGCCAGCAGGGCCGGGGTCCATAATCAGCCCCAGCATTTT.

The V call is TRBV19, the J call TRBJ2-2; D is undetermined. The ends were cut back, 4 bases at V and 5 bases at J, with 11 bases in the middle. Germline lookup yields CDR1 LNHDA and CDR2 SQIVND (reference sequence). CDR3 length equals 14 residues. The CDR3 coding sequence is TGTGCCAGTAGTAAGCCTCCCCCGACCGGGGAGCTGTTTTTT. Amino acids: CASSKPPPTGELFF.

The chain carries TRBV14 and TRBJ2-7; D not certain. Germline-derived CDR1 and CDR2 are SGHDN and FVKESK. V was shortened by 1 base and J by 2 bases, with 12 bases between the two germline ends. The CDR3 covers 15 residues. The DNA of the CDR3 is TGTGCCAGCAGCCAAGGGAACAGTCCTACCTACGAGCAGTACTTC. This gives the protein CASSQGNSPTYEQYF.

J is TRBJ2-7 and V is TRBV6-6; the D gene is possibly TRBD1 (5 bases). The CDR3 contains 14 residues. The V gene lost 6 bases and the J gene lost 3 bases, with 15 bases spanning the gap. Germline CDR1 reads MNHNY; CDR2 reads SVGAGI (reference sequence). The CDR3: CASSLGPGIYEQYF. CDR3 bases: TGTGCCAGCAGCCTAGGTCCAGGGATCTACGAGCAGTACTTC.

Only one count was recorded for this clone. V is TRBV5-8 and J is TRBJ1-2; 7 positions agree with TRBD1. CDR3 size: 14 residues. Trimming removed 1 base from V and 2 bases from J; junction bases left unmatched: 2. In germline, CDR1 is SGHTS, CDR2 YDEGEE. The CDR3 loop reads CASSLTGENYGYTF. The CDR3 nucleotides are TGTGCCAGCAGCTTGACAGGGGAGAACTATGGCTACACCTTC.

Here the CDR3 reads CASSTEVGQRYSNQPQHF. The CDR3, as DNA: TGTGCCAGCAGTACCGAAGTGGGACAGAGATATAGCAATCAGCCCCAGCATTTT. This chain connects TRBV2 to TRBJ1-5, with 7 bases fitting TRBD1. Germline assignment: CDR1 SNHLY and CDR2 FYNNEI. The CDR3 has 18 amino acids. The trim removed 5 bases at V and 0 bases at J, leaving 13 bases unmatched.

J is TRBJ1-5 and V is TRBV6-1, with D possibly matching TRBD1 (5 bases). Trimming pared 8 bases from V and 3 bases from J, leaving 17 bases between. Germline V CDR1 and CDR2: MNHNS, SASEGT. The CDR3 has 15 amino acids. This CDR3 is CASRRGAGYNQPQHF. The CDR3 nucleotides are TGTGCCAGCCGACGTGGGGCAGGATACAATCAGCCCCAGCATTTT.

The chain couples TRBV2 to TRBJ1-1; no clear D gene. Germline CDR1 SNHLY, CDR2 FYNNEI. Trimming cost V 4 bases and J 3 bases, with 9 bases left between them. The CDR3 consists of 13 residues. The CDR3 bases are TGTGCCAGCAGTGCGCTGAGGGACACTGAAGCTTTCTTT. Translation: CASSALRDTEAFF. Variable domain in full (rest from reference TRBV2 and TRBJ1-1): EPEVTQTPSHQVTQMGQEVILRCVPISNHLYFYWYRQILGQKVEFLVSFYNNEISEKSEIFDDQFSVERPDGSNFTLKIRSTKLEDSAMYFCASSALRDTEAFFGQGTRLTVV.

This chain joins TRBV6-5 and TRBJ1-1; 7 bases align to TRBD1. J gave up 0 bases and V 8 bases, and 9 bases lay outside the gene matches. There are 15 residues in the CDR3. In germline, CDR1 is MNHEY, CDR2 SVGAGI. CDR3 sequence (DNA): TGTGCCAGCGGTAAAACAGGGGTCGTGAACACTGAAGCTTTCTTT. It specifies CASGKTGVVNTEAFF.

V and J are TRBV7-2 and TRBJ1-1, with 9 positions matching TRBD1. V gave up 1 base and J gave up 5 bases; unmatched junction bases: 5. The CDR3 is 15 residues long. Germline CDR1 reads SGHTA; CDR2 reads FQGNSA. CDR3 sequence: CASSLETGGITEAFF. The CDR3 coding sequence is TGTGCCAGCAGCTTAGAGACAGGGGGAATAACTGAAGCTTTCTTT.

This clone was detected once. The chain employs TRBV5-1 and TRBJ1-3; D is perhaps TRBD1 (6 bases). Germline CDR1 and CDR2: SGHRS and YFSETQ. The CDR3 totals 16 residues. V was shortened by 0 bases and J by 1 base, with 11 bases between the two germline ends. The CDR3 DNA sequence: TGCGCCAGCAGCTTGGCCATAGGGGGTTCTGGAAACACCATATATTTT. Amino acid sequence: CASSLAIGGSGNTIYF. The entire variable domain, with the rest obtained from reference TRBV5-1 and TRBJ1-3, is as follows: KAGVTQTPRYLIKTRGQQVTLSCSPISGHRSVSWYQQTPGQGLQFLFEYFSETQRNKGNFPGRFSGRQFSNSRSEMNVSTLELGDSALYLCASSLAIGGSGNTIYFGEGSWLTVV.

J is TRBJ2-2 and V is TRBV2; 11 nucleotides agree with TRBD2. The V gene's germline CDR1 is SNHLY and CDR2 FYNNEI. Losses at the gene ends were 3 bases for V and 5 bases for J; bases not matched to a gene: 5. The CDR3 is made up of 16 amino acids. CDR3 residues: CASSDRASGGTGELFF. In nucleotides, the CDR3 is TGTGCCAGCAGTGATCGGGCTAGCGGGGGGACCGGGGAGCTGTTTTTT.

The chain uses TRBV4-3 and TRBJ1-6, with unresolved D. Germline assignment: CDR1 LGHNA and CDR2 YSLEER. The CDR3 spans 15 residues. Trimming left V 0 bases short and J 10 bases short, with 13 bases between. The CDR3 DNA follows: TGCGCCAGCAGCCAAGATCCCCGGGGAGGCTCACCCCTCCACTTT. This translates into CASSQDPRGGSPLHF.

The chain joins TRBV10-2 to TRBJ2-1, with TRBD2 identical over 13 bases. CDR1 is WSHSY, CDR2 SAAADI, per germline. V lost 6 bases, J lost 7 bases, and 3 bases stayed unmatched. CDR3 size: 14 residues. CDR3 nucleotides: TGCGCCAGCAGGGGACTAGCGGGGACAAATGAGCAGTTCTTC. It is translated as CASRGLAGTNEQFF.

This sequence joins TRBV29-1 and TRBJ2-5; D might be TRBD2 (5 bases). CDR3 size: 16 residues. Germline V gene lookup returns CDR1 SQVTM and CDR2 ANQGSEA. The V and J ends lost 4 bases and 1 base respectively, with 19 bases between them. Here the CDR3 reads CSVVGFRGKIQETQYF. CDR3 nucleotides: TGCAGCGTTGTAGGCTTTCGGGGAAAAATCCAAGAGACCCAGTACTTC. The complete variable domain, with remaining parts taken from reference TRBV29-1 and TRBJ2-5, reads SAVISQKPSRDICQRGTSLTIQCQVDSQVTMMFWYRQQPGQSLTLIATANQGSEATYESGFVIDKFPISRPNLTFSTLTVSNMSPEDSSIYLCSVVGFRGKIQETQYFGPGTRLLVL.

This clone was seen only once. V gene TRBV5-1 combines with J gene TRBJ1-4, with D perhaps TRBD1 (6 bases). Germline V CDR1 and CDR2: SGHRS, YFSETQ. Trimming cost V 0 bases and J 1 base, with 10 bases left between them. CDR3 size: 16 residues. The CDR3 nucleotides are TGCGCCAGCAGCTTGGCCTCAGGGGTAACTAATGAAAAACTGTTTTTT. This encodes CASSLASGVTNEKLFF.

This CDR3 is CASSQDASSYNEQFF. CDR3 bases: TGCGCCAGCAGCCAAGATGCTAGCTCCTACAATGAGCAGTTCTTC. The V call is TRBV4-1, the J call TRBJ2-1; D not certain. The V and J ends lost 0 bases and 0 bases respectively, with 6 bases between them. The CDR3 has 15 amino acids. Germline CDR1 is MGHRA and CDR2 is YSYEKL.